This record covers a single T cell receptor beta chain. Its antigen is still unknown. The entry originates in a study of OX40 agonist ivuxolimab in advanced cancers. Blood specimens came from baseline, cycle 4 day 1, and cycle 7 day 1. Using immunoSEQ multiplex PCR, the repertoire was profiled, and TCRdb retains in-frame clones only, with some absent. The sample consists of some 77,000 clones, about nine tenths of them appearing once. The study's findings and limits: At 0.1-3.0 mg/kg, partial responders had clonal expansion among the lowest observed.

The sample in question was CD4+ or CD8+ T cells sorted from blood, obtained in a trial of the OX40 agonist ivuxolimab. This clonotype was sampled from an adult with an advanced solid tumor such as melanoma, head and neck, liver or kidney cancer.

CDR3 sequence: CASTWGTSGLNEQFF. Here the CDR3 DNA reads TGTGCCAGCACCTGGGGAACTAGCGGTTTGAATGAGCAGTTCTTC. This sequence joins TRBV4-2 and TRBJ2-1; 8 bases fit TRBD2. The junction had 12 bases not matched to a gene; V was cut back by 7 bases and J by 7 bases. This CDR3 region has 15 residues. CDR1 LGHNA and CDR2 YNFKEQ come from the germline V gene.